The 15 T cell receptor beta chains below come from one sample, sequenced in a study of blood T cell repertoires in COVID-19. Here immunoSEQ multiplex PCR was the method, and the copy in TCRdb shows in-frame clones only, minus some. The table has roughly 250,000 clones, around 85% seen once. Sequenced input: peripheral blood. Receptors were obtained from a woman in her twenties or thirties with COVID-19, enrolled during active disease.

The chain joins TRBV4-2 to TRBJ2-1; the match to TRBD2 covers 8 bases. Trimming took 2 bases from V and 7 from J; bases not matched to a gene: 13. There are 17 residues in the CDR3. Germline V CDR1 and CDR2: LGHNA, YNFKEQ. This chain's CDR3 is CASSQSARREGGNEQFF. The CDR3 nucleotides are TGTGCCAGCAGCCAAAGTGCCCGCCGGGAGGGAGGAAATGAGCAGTTCTTC.

This clone came up a few times. This sequence joins TRBV6-1 and TRBJ1-5; no reliable D call. In germline, CDR1 is MNHNS, CDR2 SASEGT. V was trimmed by 2 bases and J by 1 base, leaving 3 bases between them. This CDR3 contains 13 residues. CDR3 protein: CASSERSNQPQHF. CDR3 DNA: TGTGCCAGCAGTGAACGGAGCAATCAGCCCCAGCATTTT.

This CDR3 reads CASSWGPYTGELFF. The CDR3 DNA is TGTGCCAGCAGCTGGGGGCCTTACACCGGGGAGCTGTTTTTT. V is TRBV3-1 (or the pseudogene TRBV3-2) and J is TRBJ2-2, with TRBD1 as a possible D gene (6 bases). Germline V gene data show CDR1 as LGHDT and CDR2 as YNNKEL (reference sequence). V was trimmed by 5 bases and J by 3 bases, leaving 10 bases between them. The CDR3 is 14 residues long.

V and J are TRBV4-1 and TRBJ2-7; 7 bases map to TRBD2. Germline CDR1 and CDR2: MGHRA and YSYEKL. The CDR3 spans 14 residues. V lost 1 base to trimming and J lost 3 bases; unmatched junction nucleotides: 3. The CDR3 nucleotides are TGCGCCAGCAGCCAAGGTCCTAGCGGCTACGAGCAGTACTTC. Protein product: CASSQGPSGYEQYF.

This clone has at least ten counts. V gene TRBV3-1 (or the pseudogene TRBV3-2) combines with J gene TRBJ2-7; perhaps TRBD2 as D (5 bases). Germline CDR1 and CDR2: LGHDT and YNNKEL (reference sequence). V was pared by 4 bases and J by 1 base, with 8 bases between. The CDR3 loop spans 13 amino acids. The CDR3 nucleotides read TGTGCCAGCAGCCTCGGGGAATCCTACGAGCAGTACTTC. It is translated as CASSLGESYEQYF.

In its sample, this clone was seen a few times. The chain has TRBV19 and TRBJ2-2, with 10 positions matching TRBD1. Germline assignment: CDR1 LNHDA and CDR2 SQIVND (reference sequence). There are 16 residues in the CDR3. V lost 6 bases, J lost 3 bases, and 7 bases stayed unmatched. The CDR3 DNA reads TGTGCCAGTAGGACTCCGGGACAGGGGTACACCGGGGAGCTGTTTTTT. It yields the protein CASRTPGQGYTGELFF.

V usage is TRBV5-1 and J usage is TRBJ2-5; tentative D call: TRBD2 (7 bases). Germline-derived CDR1 and CDR2 are SGHRS and YFSETQ. The ends were cut back, 3 bases at V and 5 bases at J, with 17 bases in the middle. The CDR3 is 15 amino acids. The CDR3 region is CASSWSRGGRETQYF. The CDR3 DNA follows: TGCGCCAGCAGCTGGTCTAGGGGGGGCCGGGAGACCCAGTACTTC.

The V and J genes are TRBV5-1 and TRBJ2-3; D not certain. The V end lost 5 bases, the J end lost 0 bases, and 13 bases lay between the germline ends. This CDR3 comprises 15 residues. CDR1 and CDR2 from the germline V gene are SGHRS and YFSETQ. The chain's CDR3 is CASSIGGSSTDTQYF. DNA of the CDR3: TGCGCCAGCAGTATTGGCGGAAGTAGCACAGATACGCAGTATTTT.

This clone appeared a few times. This rearrangement joins TRBV4-1 to TRBJ2-7; the match to TRBD1 covers 7 bases. The V segment lost 3 bases and the J segment 2 bases; nucleotides outside the gene matches: 13. The CDR3 is 17 residues long. The germline CDR1 and CDR2 sequences are MGHRA and YSYEKL. The CDR3 nucleotides are TGCGCCAGCAGCCATATGATGGCACCGGGACAGACCTACGAGCAGTACTTC. This gives the protein CASSHMMAPGQTYEQYF.

This chain uses TRBV19 with TRBJ1-1, with unresolved D. This CDR3 is built from 14 residues. Trimming took off 0 bases at V and 0 bases at J, with 5 bases between the two ends. From germline, CDR1 is LNHDA and CDR2 SQIVND (reference sequence). In DNA, the CDR3 is TGTGCCAGTAGTATAGAACCAGTGAACACTGAAGCTTTCTTT. Protein: CASSIEPVNTEAFF.

This chain links TRBV5-1 with TRBJ2-7; 10 bases are shared with TRBD2. J lost 3 bases, V lost 4 bases, and 10 bases had no gene match. CDR1 and CDR2 from the germline V gene are SGHRS and YFSETQ. The CDR3 extends over 16 amino acids. CDR3 in DNA: TGCGCCAGCAGCCTGGCTAGCGGGGGCGGATACTACGAGCAGTACTTC. Translation: CASSLASGGGYYEQYF.

V and J are TRBV6-5 and TRBJ2-1; possible D gene TRBD1, 5 bases. Germline loops: CDR1 MNHEY, CDR2 SVGAGI. The V and J ends lost 4 bases and 7 bases respectively, with 17 bases between them. CDR3 length: 15 amino acids. CDR3 nucleotide sequence: TGTGCCAGCAGTTTGGGCGGTGCAGGGTGGAATGAGCAGTTCTTC. Amino acid sequence: CASSLGGAGWNEQFF.

This rearrangement joins TRBV27 to TRBJ2-3; 10 nucleotides agree with TRBD2. This CDR3 region has 15 residues. CDR1 and CDR2 from the germline V gene are MNHEY and SMNVEV (reference sequence). The V and J ends lost 6 bases and 6 bases, in that order; junction bases with no gene match: 9. The CDR3 sequence: CASSRRLAGWDTQYF. CDR3 DNA sequence: TGTGCCAGCAGCCGTCGACTAGCGGGCTGGGATACGCAGTATTTT.

V usage is TRBV5-4 and J usage is TRBJ2-5; a weak D match, TRBD2 (6 bases). Germline values: CDR1 SGHNT, CDR2 YYREEE (reference sequence). CDR3 length equals 15 residues. Trimming cost V 0 bases and J 4 bases, with 13 bases left between them. CDR3 region: CASSLGGLAAETQYF. CDR3 DNA sequence: TGTGCCAGCAGCTTGGGAGGGTTAGCGGCAGAGACCCAGTACTTC.

The chain links TRBV6-5 to TRBJ2-1; tentatively, D is TRBD2 (5 bases). Between the trimmed V and J ends, which lost 6 bases and 2 bases, there was a span of 14 bases. CDR1 and CDR2 from the germline V gene are MNHEY and SVGAGI. CDR3 length: 15 residues. This chain's CDR3 is CASSLNSGTYNEQFF. CDR3 coding DNA: TGTGCCAGCAGCCTCAATTCCGGGACCTACAATGAGCAGTTCTTC.